The 9 T cell receptor beta chains presented below share a single source sample, sequenced in a study of response to subunit inactivated influenza vaccine. TCRdb analysed the RT-PCR reads with MiXCR anew, one entry per CDR3 protein. Of over 300,000 distinct CDR3 sequences in the sample, about a fifth are singletons; the top ten hold 10%. The sequencing used PBMCs from blood, collected about 20 months after vaccination. Receptors were obtained from a man aged 45 to 75 who received an inactivated influenza vaccine.

This clonotype was found many times. The chain is built from TRBV4-2 and TRBJ1-1; 7 bases line up with TRBD1. Per germline, CDR1 LGHNA and CDR2 YNFKEQ. The V segment lost 0 bases and the J segment 4 bases; nucleotides outside the gene matches: 8. The CDR3 is 16 amino acids. The CDR3 sequence: CASSQDPRDSRTEAFF. DNA of the CDR3: TGTGCCAGCAGCCAAGATCCCCGGGACAGTCGCACTGAAGCTTTCTTT.

This chain joins TRBV2 and TRBJ2-5; no firm D call. Trimming shortened V by 6 bases and J by 5 bases, and 7 bases separated the two germline ends. The CDR3 runs 11 residues. The germline V gene has CDR1 SNHLY and CDR2 FYNNEI. The CDR3 reads CASRQTETQYF. In DNA form, the CDR3 reads TGTGCCAGCAGGCAAACGGAGACCCAGTACTTC.

The sample holds a few counts of this clonotype. The chain combines TRBV4-3 with TRBJ2-3; 7 bases map to TRBD1. Germline lookup yields CDR1 LGHNA and CDR2 YSLEER. The CDR3 is made up of 15 amino acids. Trimming cost V 1 base and J 1 base; bases outside gene matches: 2. In DNA form, the CDR3 reads TGCGCCAGCAGCCAAGTCACAGGGGGCACAGATACGCAGTATTTT. Its protein is CASSQVTGGTDTQYF.

The chain links TRBV6-1 to TRBJ2-3; 8 bases agree with TRBD1. This CDR3 is built from 16 residues. Germline V gene lookup returns CDR1 MNHNS and CDR2 SASEGT. Trimming took 7 bases from V and 6 from J; bases not matched to a gene: 15. Here the CDR3 reads CASTQRQGAAGDTQYF. As DNA, the CDR3 is TGTGCCAGCACCCAAAGGCAGGGGGCAGCCGGTGATACGCAGTATTTT.

The J gene is TRBJ1-6, the V gene TRBV4-3; D not certain. Germline V lookup: CDR1 LGHNA, CDR2 YSLEER. The CDR3 covers 14 residues. V shed 6 bases and J shed 7 bases, with 13 bases lying between them. The CDR3 sequence is CASRMGGRNSPLHF. DNA for the CDR3: TGCGCCAGCAGGATGGGCGGAAGAAATTCACCCCTCCACTTT.

The chain uses TRBV4-3 and TRBJ2-7; 7 bases are a match to TRBD1. The CDR3 spans 15 residues. V lost 0 bases to trimming and J lost 0 bases; unmatched junction nucleotides: 2. Germline V gene sequence: CDR1 LGHNA, CDR2 YSLEER. The CDR3, as DNA: TGCGCCAGCAGCCAAGATACAGGGGTCTCCTACGAGCAGTACTTC. This sequence encodes CASSQDTGVSYEQYF.

This clonotype has at least ten counts. This chain links TRBV7-8 with TRBJ1-5, with TRBD1 as a possible D gene (6 bases). The CDR3 sequence is 19 residues long. In germline, CDR1 is SGHVS, CDR2 FQNEAQ. The germline V and J ends were trimmed by 7 bases and 2 bases, with 27 bases remaining between them. CDR3 coding DNA: TGTGCCAGCAAGGTGGAGTTCGGGGGGCGAGCTTTGGGCAATCAGCCCCAGCATTTT. This gives the protein CASKVEFGGRALGNQPQHF.

This clonotype was found many times. The chain joins TRBV27 to TRBJ1-6, with TRBD1 matching 8 bases. V lost 10 bases and J lost 10; bases outside the gene matches: 6. Germline CDR1 reads MNHEY; CDR2 reads SMNVEV (reference sequence). The CDR3 extends over 12 amino acids. The CDR3 nucleotides read TGTGCCACCCGGACAGGGTACTCACCCCTCCACTTT. It encodes CATRTGYSPLHF.

This clonotype has a count of ten or more. The rearrangement uses TRBV28 and TRBJ2-7, with 7 nucleotides matching TRBD1. Trimming removed 5 bases from V and 0 bases from J; junction bases left unmatched: 4. This CDR3 is 14 amino acids long. CDR1 is MDHEN, CDR2 SYDVKM, per germline. CDR3 bases: TGTGCCAGCAGTAACCGGGACAGCTCCTACGAGCAGTACTTC. The encoded protein is CASSNRDSSYEQYF.